This is a list of T cell receptor beta chains from one sample in a study of shared clonotypes between healthy human individuals. Generated by immunoSEQ multiplex PCR, the TCRdb table keeps only in-frame clones and is missing some. The sample yields 550,000 to 800,000 clones, 74% seen once. Source material: memory CD4+ T cells sorted from blood. These receptor sequences come from a woman aged 25 to 39 in good health. CDR3s include the opening cysteine and the closing phenylalanine or tryptophan. A D gene is named only where the DNA matches it firmly. Clone sizes are given selectively: once, few, many, or a class where the clone is expanded.

j_call d_call clone_size v_call cdr3_nt cdr3_aa
TRBJ2-2 . . TRBV5-1 TGCGCCAGCAGCTTGGCCGGGGTCGGGGAGCTGTTTTTT CASSLAGVGELFF
TRBJ2-7 TRBD1 . TRBV5-8 TGTGCCAGCAGCCCGGGACAGGTACTGGTCGAGCAGTACTTC CASSPGQVLVEQYF
TRBJ1-5 . . TRBV2 TGTGCCAGCAGTGTCGAGGGCGGGAGTCAGCCCCAGCATTTT CASSVEGGSQPQHF
TRBJ2-7 . . TRBV1 TGCACCAGCAGCCAAGCCAGCCGGTCCACCCAATTCTACGAGCAGTACTTC CTSSQASRSTQFYEQYF
TRBJ2-1 . few TRBV20-1 TGCAGTGCTCATATGAATGAGCAGTTCTTC CSAHMNEQFF
TRBJ2-3 TRBD2 few TRBV30 TGTGCCTGGAGGGGGGGGAGTCTGGCCACAGATACGCAGTATTTT CAWRGGSLATDTQYF
TRBJ2-1 . . TRBV7-3 TGTGCCAACAATGGGGGAGCGGAGGCCTACAATGAGCAGTTCTTC CANNGGAEAYNEQFF
TRBJ1-1 . . TRBV5-1 TGCGCCAGCAGCTTCTTAGGTAAAGACACTGAAGCTTTCTTT CASSFLGKDTEAFF
TRBJ2-7 . . TRBV9 TGTGCCAGCAGCGTAGGCCGCGGACAGAACTACGAGCAGTACTTC CASSVGRGQNYEQYF
TRBJ2-7 . few TRBV5-1 TGCGCCAGCAGCACCGGGACCGCTACAGGTGAGCAGTACTTC CASSTGTATGEQYF